The present T cell receptor beta chain was sequenced within a study of blood T cell repertoires in COVID-19. In the study overall: Spain, Italy and the United States supplied samples that represented acute and convalescent COVID-19. In each case, the material was cDNA or gDNA derived from T cells, B-cell-depleted T cells, or PBMCs.

Original handling: Counts of nucleated cells, estimated from reference gene primer amplification, were obtained. The repertoire was sequenced with immunoSEQ multiplex PCR; TCRdb's copy has only in-frame clones and lacks some. V and J calls and clone size are as listed in that table; D and trimming were resolved from the DNA. The repertoire has about 94,000 clones, 80% of them found once; the top ten carry 19%. This clone appeared a single time. The CDR3 contains 14 residues. J gave up 8 bases and V 4 bases, and 9 bases lay outside the gene matches. CDR1 and CDR2 (germline): LGHDT, YNNKEL (reference sequence).

This clonotype was obtained from a woman aged 80 or over with acute or convalescent COVID-19. Sequencing input: peripheral blood. J is TRBJ2-3 and V is TRBV3-1 (or the pseudogene TRBV3-2), with 7 bases aligning to TRBD2. CDR3 protein: CASSPLAASGTQYF. CDR3 sequence (DNA): TGTGCCAGCAGCCCCCTCGCCGCTAGCGGTACGCAGTATTTT.